The 27 T cell receptor beta chains below come from one sample, sequenced in a study of CD8 T cells in ankylosing spondylitis. In TCRdb, the 5' RACE reads were re-called with MiXCR into one record per CDR3 protein. Of 250,000 to 300,000 distinct CDR3 sequences detected, approximately 20% appear once; the ten largest clones hold roughly a third. The sequencing input was blood, either unsorted or a sorted T cell fraction (not recorded which). The receptor set was obtained from a male donor with ankylosing spondylitis or in good health (not recorded which).

The rearrangement uses TRBV15 and TRBJ2-3; possibly TRBD1 or TRBD2 for D (5 bases each). The V end lost 5 bases, the J end lost 2 bases, and 14 bases lay between the germline ends. This CDR3 has 15 residues. Per the germline V gene, CDR1 is LNHNV and CDR2 is YYDKDF (reference sequence). This CDR3 is CATSPYGTVTDTQYF. The CDR3 nucleotides read TGTGCCACCAGCCCATACGGGACCGTCACAGATACGCAGTATTTT. The variable domain in full, with the rest retrieved from reference TRBV15 and TRBJ2-3, is DAMVIQNPRYQVTQFGKPVTLSCSQTLNHNVMYWYQQKSSQAPKLLFHYYDKDFNNEADTPDNFQSRRPNTSFCFLDIRSPGLGDTAMYLCATSPYGTVTDTQYFGPGTRLTVL.

This clonotype was observed a handful of times. The chain joins TRBV11-2 to TRBJ2-7; 11 nucleotides match TRBD2. V lost 5 bases to trimming and J lost 4 bases; unmatched junction nucleotides: 10. Germline CDR1 and CDR2: SGHAT and FQNNGV. This CDR3 contains 16 residues. The CDR3 DNA is TGTGCCAGCAGCCAGGTTCCACTAGCGGGAGCTTACGAGCAGTACTTC. Translated, it gives CASSQVPLAGAYEQYF.

This clonotype was counted only a few times. This sequence joins TRBV3-1 and TRBJ2-3, with TRBD2 matching over 8 bases. V dropped 0 bases and J dropped 5; count of bases not matched to a gene: 7. Per the germline V gene, CDR1 is LGHDT and CDR2 is YNNKEL (reference sequence). This CDR3 is 16 amino acids long. This CDR3 reads CASSQDLLAGGDTQYF. CDR3 coding DNA: TGTGCCAGCAGCCAAGATCTCCTAGCGGGTGGAGATACGCAGTATTTT.

A few counts support this clonotype. The chain carries TRBV19 and TRBJ2-1; maybe TRBD1 (5 bases). The V gene lost 2 bases and the J gene lost 9 bases, with 8 bases spanning the gap. CDR3 length: 12 amino acids. Germline V gene sequence: CDR1 LNHDA, CDR2 SQIVND (reference sequence). The CDR3 is CASSIIGVEQFF. The CDR3 DNA is TGTGCCAGTAGTATAATAGGGGTTGAGCAGTTCTTC.

The count of this clonotype is one. The chain is built from TRBV15 and TRBJ2-1, with a possible D match to TRBD2 (7 bases). The CDR3 consists of 14 residues. CDR1 and CDR2 from the germline V gene are LNHNV and YYDKDF (reference sequence). Trimming cost V 9 bases and J 4 bases, with 16 bases left between them. Written as DNA, the CDR3 is TGTGCCACGAGGGGGAGGGAGGATTACAATGAGCAGTTCTTC. It codes for CATRGREDYNEQFF.

This clonotype was seen only a few times. V and J are TRBV12-3 or TRBV12-4 and TRBJ2-1; no definite D call. The CDR3 contains 13 residues. The germline V and J ends were trimmed by 1 base and 10 bases, with 11 bases remaining between them. This CDR3 is CASSLGPVGEQFF. As DNA, the CDR3 is TGTGCCAGCAGTTTAGGTCCGGTAGGGGAGCAGTTCTTC.

V usage is TRBV12-3 or TRBV12-4 and J usage is TRBJ1-4, with 7 bases aligning to TRBD1. CDR3 length: 14 amino acids. V was pared by 3 bases and J by 8 bases, with 6 bases of the junction left unmatched. CDR3 protein: CASSLWTGDEKLFF. In nucleotides, the CDR3 is TGTGCCAGCAGTTTGTGGACAGGAGACGAAAAACTGTTTTTT.

The CDR3 loop is CASSPLGGGPVYEQYF. The CDR3 DNA reads TGTGCCAGCAGTCCCCTAGGGGGAGGGCCTGTCTACGAGCAGTACTTC. The rearrangement joins TRBV12-3 or TRBV12-4 to TRBJ2-7, with D perhaps matching TRBD2 (7 bases). The V and J ends lost 5 bases and 3 bases respectively, with 20 bases between them. The CDR3 is 16 amino acids.

This sequence joins TRBV11-2 and TRBJ2-3; TRBD1 aligns across 9 bases. The CDR3 sequence is 17 residues long. The germline V gene encodes CDR1 SGHAT and CDR2 FQNNGV. The J segment lost 1 base and the V segment lost 1 base, leaving 6 bases of the junction unmatched. The DNA for the CDR3 is TGTGCCAGCAGCTTAGGGTGGGACAGGGTGGGCACAGATACGCAGTATTTT. Residues: CASSLGWDRVGTDTQYF.

This clonotype appeared a few times. This chain joins TRBV27 and TRBJ2-3; D possibly corresponds to TRBD1 (6 bases). The germline CDR1 and CDR2 sequences are MNHEY and SMNVEV (reference sequence). V gave up 3 bases and J gave up 3 bases, with 13 bases separating them. CDR3 length: 15 residues. The CDR3 reads CASSFEGVHTDTQYF. DNA of the CDR3: TGTGCCAGCAGTTTCGAGGGGGTGCATACAGATACGCAGTATTTT.

V usage is TRBV20-1 and J usage is TRBJ2-1; 12 nucleotides agree with TRBD2. This CDR3 has 17 amino acids. CDR1 is DFQATT and CDR2 is SNEGSKA in the germline V gene (reference sequence). V gave up 3 bases and J gave up 3 bases; unmatched junction bases: 9. CDR3 protein: CSARGLAGGLLYNEQFF. In nucleotides, the CDR3 is TGCAGTGCTAGGGGGCTAGCGGGAGGGCTACTCTACAATGAGCAGTTCTTC.

The chain couples TRBV7-9 to TRBJ2-7, with 11 bases aligning to TRBD2. Germline CDR1 and CDR2: SEHNR and FQNEAQ (reference sequence). The CDR3 is made up of 17 amino acids. V lost 5 bases, J lost 3 bases, and 12 bases stayed unmatched. This CDR3 reads CASSARLAGQLYYEQYF. The CDR3 bases are TGTGCCAGCAGCGCCCGACTAGCGGGGCAACTCTACTACGAGCAGTACTTC. The variable domain in full, with the rest retrieved from reference TRBV7-9 and TRBJ2-7, is DTGVSQNPRHKITKRGQNVTFRCDPISEHNRLYWYRQTLGQGPEFLTYFQNEAQLEKSRLLSDRFSAERPKGSFSTLEIQRTEQGDSAMYLCASSARLAGQLYYEQYFGPGTRLTVT.

The J gene is TRBJ1-1, the V gene TRBV29-1; the match to TRBD1 covers 7 bases. CDR1 is SQVTM, CDR2 ANQGSEA, per germline. After removal of 7 bases from V and 6 bases from J, the junction contained 8 bases not matched to a gene. The CDR3 length is 12 residues. The CDR3 nucleotides read TGCAGCGCCGTACTCCAGGGGGCTGAAGCTTTCTTT. It encodes CSAVLQGAEAFF.

The chain uses TRBV27 and TRBJ2-1; 15 nucleotides agree with TRBD2. V shed 4 bases, J shed 7 bases, and the junction held 8 bases outside the gene matches. The length of the CDR3 is 17 residues. The germline gives CDR1 MNHEY, CDR2 SMNVEV (reference sequence). DNA of the CDR3: TGTGCCAGCAGTTACGGACTAGCGGGAGGGCCGGGAAATGAGCAGTTCTTC. Amino acids: CASSYGLAGGPGNEQFF.

This clonotype was seen a handful of times. J is TRBJ2-7 and V is TRBV6-1, with 10 bases aligning to TRBD1. From germline, CDR1 is MNHNS and CDR2 SASEGT. V dropped 6 bases and J dropped 7; count of bases not matched to a gene: 6. The CDR3 extends over 13 amino acids. Here the CDR3 DNA reads TGTGCCAGCAGACGACAGGGGGCGGGGGAGCAGTACTTC. This codes for CASRRQGAGEQYF.

This clonotype turned up a few times. The chain uses TRBV3-1 and TRBJ2-5; 14 bases are a match to TRBD2. Germline V gives CDR1 LGHDT, CDR2 YNNKEL (reference sequence). The CDR3 totals 15 residues. Trimming at V came to 7 bases and at J to 5 bases, leaving 6 bases not matched to a gene. The CDR3 here is CASTGLAGGGETQYF. The CDR3 DNA reads TGTGCCAGCACCGGACTAGCGGGAGGAGGTGAGACCCAGTACTTC.

The table lists this clonotype with a few counts. J is TRBJ2-7 and V is TRBV7-2, with D possibly matching TRBD1 (6 bases). The length of the CDR3 is 15 residues. Trimming left V 1 base short and J 2 bases short, with 12 bases between. Looked up from germline, CDR1 is SGHTA and CDR2 is FQGNSA. Written as DNA, the CDR3 is TGTGCCAGCAGCTTAGGTGGGGGCCCCCCCTACGAGCAGTACTTC. Translating it yields CASSLGGGPPYEQYF.

A few counts support this clonotype. The J gene is TRBJ2-7, the V gene TRBV10-3, with a weak D call TRBD1 (6 bases). In germline, CDR1 is ENHRY, CDR2 SYGVKD. The V end was cut by 4 bases, the J end by 2 bases, with 12 bases between. The CDR3 is 14 residues long. The CDR3 loop is CAISGEGTTYEQYF. The CDR3 DNA sequence: TGTGCCATCAGTGGTGAGGGGACAACCTACGAGCAGTACTTC.

Many counts were recorded for this clonotype. A read error may produce the germline difference seen at one junction end. This chain uses TRBV12-3 or TRBV12-4 with TRBJ2-7, with D possibly TRBD1 on 6 matching bases. This CDR3 has 12 amino acids. The CDR3 region is CASSLQGYEQYF. The CDR3 DNA sequence: TGCGCCAGCAGCTTACAGGGCTACGAGCAGTACTTC.

This clonotype was picked up many times. This chain uses TRBV20-1 with TRBJ2-5, with D possibly being TRBD2 (6 bases). Germline V gives CDR1 DFQATT, CDR2 SNEGSKA (reference sequence). The CDR3 totals 13 residues. V was trimmed by 6 bases and J by 1 base, leaving 12 bases between them. CDR3 protein: CSALGGVQETQYF. Written as DNA, the CDR3 is TGCAGTGCCCTCGGCGGGGTCCAAGAGACCCAGTACTTC.

This clonotype was seen at least ten times. The gene calls are TRBV12-3 or TRBV12-4 and TRBJ2-7, with TRBD1 matching 7 bases. The V gene end was trimmed by 5 bases and the J gene end by 3 bases; junction bases not matched to a gene: 7. CDR3 length: 14 amino acids. CDR3 region: CASSITGELYEQYF. CDR3 DNA: TGTGCCAGCAGTATAACAGGGGAACTCTACGAGCAGTACTTC.

The chain is built from TRBV12-5 and TRBJ2-1; the D is unclear. Germline-derived CDR1 and CDR2 are LGHNT and FRNRAP. The length of the CDR3 is 15 residues. V lost 5 bases to trimming and J lost 4 bases, with 15 bases between them. Here the CDR3 DNA reads TGTGCTAGTGGTCCAAGAGGAGCGTCGTACAATGAGCAGTTCTTC. Protein: CASGPRGASYNEQFF.

This clonotype turned up a few times. The chain employs TRBV3-1 and TRBJ2-5; 8 bases align to TRBD2. V lost 4 bases, J lost 5 bases, and 6 bases stayed unmatched. This CDR3 comprises 14 residues. Germline V gene data show CDR1 as LGHDT and CDR2 as YNNKEL (reference sequence). CDR3 coding DNA: TGTGCCAGCAGCCCGTACGGGGGGGAGGAGACCCAGTACTTC. Translation gives CASSPYGGEETQYF.

This clonotype has just a few counts. The J gene is TRBJ2-2, the V gene TRBV20-1, with 7 bases matching TRBD1. This CDR3 has 15 amino acids. Unmatched junction bases numbered 8, after V lost 5 bases and J lost 2 bases. The germline gives CDR1 DFQATT, CDR2 SNEGSKA (reference sequence). This CDR3 is CSAEQGQHNTGELFF. The DNA of the CDR3 is TGCAGTGCTGAGCAGGGACAGCATAACACCGGGGAGCTGTTTTTT.

A single count supports this clonotype. The chain uses TRBV5-1 and TRBJ1-1, with D perhaps matching TRBD1 (6 bases). The V and J ends lost 2 bases and 1 base respectively, with 9 bases between them. CDR1 SGHRS and CDR2 YFSETQ come from the germline V gene. CDR3 size: 14 residues. The CDR3 DNA sequence: TGCGCCAGCAGCTTCAGGGGACAGAACACTGAAGCTTTCTTT. The encoded protein is CASSFRGQNTEAFF.

The chain is built from TRBV7-3 and TRBJ2-3; 7 bases line up with TRBD2. This CDR3 spans 16 amino acids. Germline V CDR1 and CDR2: SGHTA, FQGTGA. V lost 5 bases to trimming and J lost 4 bases; unmatched junction nucleotides: 12. This CDR3 reads CASSLLGGRAPDTQYF. The CDR3 DNA follows: TGTGCCAGCAGCCTACTTGGTGGGAGGGCCCCAGATACGCAGTATTTT.

The table lists this clonotype with many counts. V and J are TRBV5-6 and TRBJ2-7, with 8 bases that match TRBD2. With 2 bases clipped from V and 5 bases from J, the junction kept 15 bases outside the gene matches. The CDR3 length is 17 residues. The germline V gene encodes CDR1 SGHDT and CDR2 YYEEEE. CDR3 nucleotide sequence: TGTGCCAGCAGCTTTGATCTTCCGGGAGGGCCGTTTGACGAGCAGTACTTC. Translation: CASSFDLPGGPFDEQYF.